Each of the 12 T cell receptor beta chains below was sequenced from the same sample in a study of T cells after yellow fever vaccination. In TCRdb, the 5' RACE reads were re-called with MiXCR into one record per CDR3 protein. The sample holds some 320,000 distinct CDR3 sequences, around 10% seen once. Sequenced here: CD4+ T cells sorted from PBMCs, sampled 45 days after the yellow fever booster vaccination. These receptors came from a man younger than 30 who received the YFV17D yellow fever vaccine.

This rearrangement joins TRBV6-2 or TRBV6-3 to TRBJ2-1; TRBD2 aligns across 9 bases. Per the germline V gene, CDR1 is MNHEY and CDR2 is SVGEGT. V shed 7 bases, J shed 3 bases, and the junction held 7 bases outside the gene matches. The length of the CDR3 is 15 residues. The CDR3 reads CASINSGGRYNEQFF. CDR3 bases: TGTGCCAGCATTAATAGCGGGGGACGCTACAATGAGCAGTTCTTC.

This clonotype was detected only a few times. This chain joins TRBV7-2 and TRBJ1-5; no clear D gene. The CDR3 extends over 13 amino acids. Looked up from germline, CDR1 is SGHTA and CDR2 is FQGNSA. Trimming shortened V by 2 bases and J by 12 bases, and 14 bases separated the two germline ends. CDR3 in amino acids: CASSLTTRTDQHF. The CDR3 DNA follows: TGTGCCAGCAGCTTAACGACGCGGACTGACCAGCATTTT.

This clonotype was observed a few times. The CDR3 is CSVRGGSNEKLFF. CDR3 sequence (DNA): TGCAGCGTTCGTGGGGGGAGTAATGAAAAACTGTTTTTT. The rearrangement joins TRBV29-1 to TRBJ1-4, with a tentative D call TRBD1 (5 bases). V was pared by 5 bases and J by 4 bases, with 11 bases between. The CDR3 contains 13 residues. CDR1 and CDR2 (germline): SQVTM, ANQGSEA.

The V gene is TRBV6-2 or TRBV6-3, the J gene TRBJ1-5, with 8 positions matching TRBD1. J lost 8 bases, V lost 8 bases, and 2 bases had no gene match. This CDR3 spans 11 amino acids. In germline, CDR1 is MNHEY, CDR2 SVGEGT. CDR3 coding DNA: TGTGCCAGCTCGACAGGGGAGCCCCAGCATTTT. It specifies CASSTGEPQHF.

This clonotype has just a few counts. The chain couples TRBV4-3 to TRBJ2-5; TRBD2 is a possible D gene (5 bases). Germline-derived CDR1 and CDR2 are LGHNA and YSLEER. This CDR3 comprises 15 residues. The V end was cut by 0 bases, the J end by 5 bases, with 13 bases between. CDR3 sequence reads: CASSQDLSWEETQYF. The CDR3 region has the DNA TGCGCCAGCAGCCAAGATCTATCGTGGGAGGAGACCCAGTACTTC.

This clonotype was recorded many times. This chain joins TRBV6-2 or TRBV6-3 and TRBJ2-7; possibly TRBD1 for D (5 bases). The CDR3 sequence is 12 residues long. Per germline, CDR1 MNHEY and CDR2 SVGEGT. The V gene lost 5 bases and the J gene lost 6 bases, with 11 bases spanning the gap. The CDR3 is CASSGALREQYF. The CDR3 region has the DNA TGTGCCAGCAGTGGGGCCTTACGCGAGCAGTACTTC.

This clonotype has only a few counts. This chain links TRBV20-1 with TRBJ2-5; 8 nucleotides agree with TRBD2. With 6 bases clipped from V and 0 bases from J, the junction kept 9 bases outside the gene matches. Germline lookup yields CDR1 DFQATT and CDR2 SNEGSKA (reference sequence). This CDR3 region has 15 residues. The CDR3, as DNA: TGCAGTGCCAGGAGCGGGGGCCTGTACCAAGAGACCCAGTACTTC. Amino acids: CSARSGGLYQETQYF.

CDR3 in amino acids: CATSRVQRLWSSYNEQFF. The DNA of the CDR3 is TGTGCCACCAGCAGAGTACAACGGCTCTGGAGCTCCTACAATGAGCAGTTCTTC. V is TRBV15 and J is TRBJ2-1; D call uncertain. Per germline, CDR1 LNHNV and CDR2 YYDKDF (reference sequence). Trimming left V 1 base short and J 0 bases short, with 16 bases between. This CDR3 is built from 18 residues. Supplemented by reference TRBV15 and TRBJ2-1, the full variable domain reads DAMVIQNPRYQVTQFGKPVTLSCSQTLNHNVMYWYQQKSSQAPKLLFHYYDKDFNNEADTPDNFQSRRPNTSFCFLDIRSPGLGDTAMYLCATSRVQRLWSSYNEQFFGPGTRLTVL.

The chain carries TRBV28 and TRBJ2-5, with 7 bases lining up with TRBD1. This CDR3 is 14 amino acids long. CDR1 and CDR2 (germline): MDHEN, SYDVKM. With 5 bases clipped from V and 4 bases from J, the junction kept 7 bases outside the gene matches. The CDR3 protein is CASSTITGVETQYF. CDR3 sequence (DNA): TGTGCCAGCAGTACAATTACAGGGGTAGAGACCCAGTACTTC.

This clonotype has only a few counts. The J gene is TRBJ1-5, the V gene TRBV6-6; D gene unclear. The V end was cut by 10 bases, the J end by 7 bases, with 11 bases between. Germline V lookup: CDR1 MNHNY, CDR2 SVGAGI (reference sequence). The CDR3 sequence is 11 residues long. In DNA form, the CDR3 reads TGTGCCACCACCAACGGGCAGCCCCAGCATTTT. Its translation is CATTNGQPQHF.

This clonotype was picked up a small number of times. The rearrangement links TRBV7-2 to TRBJ2-5, with 9 bases that match TRBD1. The CDR3 sequence is 15 residues long. V lost 3 bases and J lost 2; bases outside the gene matches: 4. Germline values: CDR1 SGHTA, CDR2 FQGNSA. DNA of the CDR3: TGTGCCAGCAGCTTGGACAGGGGAGATCAAGAGACCCAGTACTTC. Translated: CASSLDRGDQETQYF.

The genes are TRBV4-3 and TRBJ2-5; D is perhaps TRBD2 (5 bases). Looked up from germline, CDR1 is LGHNA and CDR2 is YSLEER. V shed 3 bases and J shed 5 bases, with 10 bases lying between them. The CDR3 sequence is 13 residues long. This chain's CDR3 is CASSQAPGETQYF. The CDR3 bases are TGCGCCAGCAGCCAGGCGCCGGGGGAGACCCAGTACTTC.